The source of this T cell receptor beta chain is a study of T cells in Graves' hyperthyroidism and ophthalmopathy. Study background: Pretreatment peripheral blood was obtained at initial diagnosis.

There were TCR beta CDR3 regions amplified from RNA transcripts. The HTBI primer set drove a first-round RT-PCR of the TCR CDR3. Each CDR3 protein gets one entry after TCRdb re-called the multiplex PCR reads with MiXCR. Here the sample spans hundreds of thousands of distinct CDR3 sequences, roughly 13% being singletons. This clonotype was found many times. What it binds is not known. Patients were aged 18 to 65, had disease duration under 2 months, and had newly diagnosed hyperthyroidism. Blood was drawn at first hyperthyroidism diagnosis, before any ophthalmopathy symptoms. General study points: From stable hyperthyroidism, ophthalmopathy was set apart by a 13 V-J model.

CDR1 and CDR2 (germline): SNHLY, FYNNEI. V lost 4 bases and J lost 13, with 19 bases in between. The CDR3 length is 14 residues. This clonotype originated in a woman in her thirties with Graves' hyperthyroidism that later progressed to Graves' ophthalmopathy. The sequencing input was blood. J is TRBJ2-2 and V is TRBV2; D may be TRBD2 (6 bases). The CDR3 spells CASSGTQRGSRLFF. CDR3 sequence (DNA): TGTGCCAGCAGTGGAACCCAACGGGGGTCGAGGCTGTTTTTT.